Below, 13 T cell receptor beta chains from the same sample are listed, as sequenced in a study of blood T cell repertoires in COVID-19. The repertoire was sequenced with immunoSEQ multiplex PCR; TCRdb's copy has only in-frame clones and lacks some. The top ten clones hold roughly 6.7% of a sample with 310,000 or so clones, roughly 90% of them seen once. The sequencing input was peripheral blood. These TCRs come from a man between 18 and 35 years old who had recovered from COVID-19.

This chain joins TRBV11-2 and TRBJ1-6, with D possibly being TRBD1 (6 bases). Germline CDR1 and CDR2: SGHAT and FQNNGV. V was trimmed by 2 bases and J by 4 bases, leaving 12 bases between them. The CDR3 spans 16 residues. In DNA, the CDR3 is TGTGCCAGCAGCTTAAAGGGTGGACAGTATAATTCACCCCTCCACTTT. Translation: CASSLKGGQYNSPLHF.

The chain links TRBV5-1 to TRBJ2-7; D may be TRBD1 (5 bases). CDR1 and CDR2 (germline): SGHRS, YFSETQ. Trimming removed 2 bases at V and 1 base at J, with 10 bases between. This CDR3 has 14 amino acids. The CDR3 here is CASSLGVGSYEQYF. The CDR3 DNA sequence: TGCGCCAGCAGCTTAGGGGTAGGTTCCTACGAGCAGTACTTC. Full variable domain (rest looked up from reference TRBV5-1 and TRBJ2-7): KAGVTQTPRYLIKTRGQQVTLSCSPISGHRSVSWYQQTPGQGLQFLFEYFSETQRNKGNFPGRFSGRQFSNSRSEMNVSTLELGDSALYLCASSLGVGSYEQYFGPGTRLTVT.

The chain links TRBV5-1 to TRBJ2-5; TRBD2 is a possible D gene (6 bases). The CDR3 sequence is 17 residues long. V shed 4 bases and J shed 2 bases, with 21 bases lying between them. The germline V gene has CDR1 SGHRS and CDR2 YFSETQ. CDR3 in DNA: TGCGCCAGCAGCCTGGGACTCACTACCCCATTTCAAGAGACCCAGTACTTC. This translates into CASSLGLTTPFQETQYF.

The CDR3: CASSSFGLHSGNTIYF. In DNA form, the CDR3 reads TGCGCCAGCAGCTCCTTTGGGCTCCACTCTGGAAACACCATATATTTT. The chain couples TRBV5-1 to TRBJ1-3; D call uncertain. Germline lookup yields CDR1 SGHRS and CDR2 YFSETQ. This CDR3 region has 16 residues. V lost 3 bases to trimming and J lost 0 bases, with 13 bases between them.

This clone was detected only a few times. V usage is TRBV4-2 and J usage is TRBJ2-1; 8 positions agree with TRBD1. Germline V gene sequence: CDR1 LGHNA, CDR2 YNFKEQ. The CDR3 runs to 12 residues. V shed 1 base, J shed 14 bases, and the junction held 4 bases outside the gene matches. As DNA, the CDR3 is TGTGCCAGCAGCCAAGTGGACAGGGAAGAGTTCTTC. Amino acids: CASSQVDREEFF.

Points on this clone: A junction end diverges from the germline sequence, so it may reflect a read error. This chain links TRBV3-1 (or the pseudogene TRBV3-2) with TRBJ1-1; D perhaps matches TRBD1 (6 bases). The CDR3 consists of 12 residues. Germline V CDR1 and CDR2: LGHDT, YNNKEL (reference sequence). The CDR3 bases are TGTGCCAGCAGTCAAGGGGACACCGAAGCTTTCTTT. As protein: CASSQGDTEAFF.

CDR3 coding DNA: TGTGCCAGCAGCGCTAACGGGGAGCTGTTTTTT. Translation gives CASSANGELFF. The rearrangement uses TRBV7-2 and TRBJ2-2, with no clear D. The CDR3 runs to 11 residues. Germline V gene lookup returns CDR1 SGHTA and CDR2 FQGNSA. V lost 5 bases to trimming and J lost 7 bases, with 5 bases between them.

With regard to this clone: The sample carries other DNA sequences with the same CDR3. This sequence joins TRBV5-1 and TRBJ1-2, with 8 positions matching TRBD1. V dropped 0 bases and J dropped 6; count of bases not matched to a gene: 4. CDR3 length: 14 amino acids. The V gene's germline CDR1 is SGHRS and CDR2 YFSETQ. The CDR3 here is CASSLAPGGDGYTF. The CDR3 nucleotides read TGCGCCAGCAGCTTGGCTCCAGGGGGCGATGGCTACACCTTC.

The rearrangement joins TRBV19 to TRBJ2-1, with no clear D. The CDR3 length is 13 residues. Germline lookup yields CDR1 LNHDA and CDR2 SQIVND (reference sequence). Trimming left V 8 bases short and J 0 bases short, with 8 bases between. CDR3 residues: CASGASSYNEQFF. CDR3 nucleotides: TGTGCCAGTGGTGCGAGCTCCTACAATGAGCAGTTCTTC. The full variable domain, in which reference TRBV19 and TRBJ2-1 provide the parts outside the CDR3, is DGGITQSPKYLFRKEGQNVTLSCEQNLNHDAMYWYRQDPGQGLRLIYYSQIVNDFQKGDIAEGYSVSREKKESFPLTVTSAQKNPTAFYLCASGASSYNEQFFGPGTRLTVL.

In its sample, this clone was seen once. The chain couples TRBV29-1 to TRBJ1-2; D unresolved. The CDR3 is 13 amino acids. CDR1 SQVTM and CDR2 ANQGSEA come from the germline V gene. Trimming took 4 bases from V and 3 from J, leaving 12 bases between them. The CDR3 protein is CSVVGLRDYGYTF. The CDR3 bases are TGCAGCGTTGTTGGACTGCGAGACTATGGCTACACCTTC.

CDR3 sequence: CASSLLLGTGELFF. CDR3 nucleotide sequence: TGTGCCAGCAGCTTACTACTCGGCACCGGGGAGCTGTTTTTT. The chain recombines TRBV7-2 with TRBJ2-2; D remains unclear. CDR1 and CDR2 (germline): SGHTA, FQGNSA. CDR3 size: 14 residues. V gave up 2 bases and J gave up 4 bases, with 8 bases separating them. Full variable domain (outside the CDR3, taken from reference TRBV7-2 and TRBJ2-2): GAGVSQSPSNKVTEKGKDVELRCDPISGHTALYWYRQSLGQGLEFLIYFQGNSAPDKSGLPSDRFSAERTGGSVSTLTIQRTQQEDSAVYLCASSLLLGTGELFFGEGSRLTVL.

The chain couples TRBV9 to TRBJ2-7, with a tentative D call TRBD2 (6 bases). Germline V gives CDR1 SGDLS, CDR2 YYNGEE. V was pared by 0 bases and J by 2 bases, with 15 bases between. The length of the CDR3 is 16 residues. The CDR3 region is CASSVGYGGEAYEQYF. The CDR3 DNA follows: TGTGCCAGCAGCGTAGGGTACGGAGGGGAGGCCTACGAGCAGTACTTC.

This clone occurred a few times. CDR3 amino acids: CASSQGTGLEKLFF. The CDR3 DNA is TGCGCCAGCAGCCAAGGGACAGGTCTGGAAAAACTGTTTTTT. This rearrangement joins TRBV4-3 to TRBJ1-4; 7 bases are a match to TRBD1. This CDR3 contains 14 residues. V lost 1 base and J lost 8; bases outside the gene matches: 4. The germline gives CDR1 LGHNA, CDR2 YSLEER.